One and the same sample provided the 22 T cell receptor beta chains below, sequenced in a study of neoadjuvant anti-PD-1 for oral cavity cancer. Method: immunoSEQ multiplex PCR; TCRdb's copy keeps in-frame clones and lacks some. This repertoire shows some 33,000 clones, around 87% found once; its top ten account for roughly 4%. Sequences were derived from PBMCs, sampled before nivolumab (anti-PD-1) treatment. The receptors were sampled from a person between 40 and 80 years old with oral cavity squamous cell carcinoma.

The gene calls are TRBV13 and TRBJ2-3; D remains ambiguous. CDR3 length: 13 residues. Trimming removed 6 bases from V and 2 bases from J, with 9 bases in between. CDR1 is PRHDT and CDR2 is FYEKMQ in the germline V gene (reference sequence). CDR3 in DNA: TGTGCCAGCAGACCCCAGTCCACAGATACGCAGTATTTT. It is translated as CASRPQSTDTQYF. Drawing the rest from reference TRBV13 and TRBJ2-3, the complete variable domain is AAGVIQSPRHLIKEKRETATLKCYPIPRHDTVYWYQQGPGQDPQFLISFYEKMQSDKGSIPDRFSAQQFSDYHSELNMSSLELGDSALYFCASRPQSTDTQYFGPGTRLTVL.

The chain uses TRBV2 and TRBJ1-2; 8 nucleotides agree with TRBD1. Losses at the gene ends were 7 bases for V and 0 bases for J; bases not matched to a gene: 7. The length of the CDR3 is 15 residues. Germline CDR1 reads SNHLY; CDR2 reads FYNNEI. CDR3 in DNA: TGTGCCAGCAACGCAGGGGGCATAGCTAACTATGGCTACACCTTC. Translating gives CASNAGGIANYGYTF.

This chain joins TRBV29-1 and TRBJ2-2; 7 positions agree with TRBD1. CDR3 length equals 13 residues. Germline CDR1 reads SQVTM; CDR2 reads ANQGSEA. Trimming took 5 bases from V and 5 from J; bases not matched to a gene: 5. In DNA, the CDR3 is TGCAGCGTTCGACGACAGGGAACCGGGGAGCTGTTTTTT. Residues: CSVRRQGTGELFF.

This clone is deemed medium-sized. The chain links TRBV4-3 to TRBJ1-1; D unclear. V dropped 1 base and J dropped 1 base, with 13 bases sitting between them. The CDR3 contains 16 residues. Germline V gene data show CDR1 as LGHNA and CDR2 as YSLEER. The CDR3 loop reads CASSQGLGGQNTEAFF. DNA of the CDR3: TGCGCCAGCAGCCAAGGACTGGGCGGCCAGAACACTGAAGCTTTCTTT.

V and J are TRBV19 and TRBJ2-6; no clear D. Germline CDR1 is LNHDA and CDR2 is SQIVND (reference sequence). The CDR3 length is 15 residues. Trimming pared 3 bases from V and 5 bases from J, leaving 11 bases between. This CDR3 is CASSIGSSWANVLTF. CDR3 sequence (DNA): TGTGCCAGTAGTATCGGCAGTTCATGGGCCAACGTCCTGACTTTC.

This chain links TRBV18 with TRBJ1-1; D gene ambiguous. Deletions cut 0 bases from V and 0 bases from J, with 8 bases between. Germline loops: CDR1 KGHSH, CDR2 LQKENI. The CDR3 is 15 amino acids. The CDR3 protein is CASSPPSSMNTEAFF. DNA of the CDR3: TGTGCCAGCTCACCACCGAGTAGCATGAACACTGAAGCTTTCTTT. Together with reference TRBV18 and TRBJ1-1, the CDR3 gives the full variable domain: NAGVMQNPRHLVRRRGQEARLRCSPMKGHSHVYWYRQLPEEGLKFMVYLQKENIIDESGMPKERFSAEFPKEGPSILRIQQVVRGDSAAYFCASSPPSSMNTEAFFGQGTRLTVV.

The J gene is TRBJ2-7, the V gene TRBV6-5; a possible D gene is TRBD2 (5 bases). V shed 5 bases and J shed 2 bases, with 16 bases lying between them. Germline loops: CDR1 MNHEY, CDR2 SVGAGI. CDR3 size: 15 residues. DNA for the CDR3: TGTGCCAGCAGTCAGAGTGAGAGGGTAACCTACGAGCAGTACTTC. Translating it yields CASSQSERVTYEQYF.

CDR3 in DNA: TGTGCCAGTAGTAAAGGGCAGGGGGCCTACGAGCAGTACTTC. This encodes CASSKGQGAYEQYF. This sequence joins TRBV19 and TRBJ2-7; 7 nucleotides match TRBD1. The CDR3 runs 14 residues. Looked up from germline, CDR1 is LNHDA and CDR2 is SQIVND (reference sequence). V was clipped by 4 bases and J by 2 bases; unmatched bases: 5.

The chain carries TRBV5-1 and TRBJ2-7; 9 positions agree with TRBD2. V was clipped by 0 bases and J by 2 bases; unmatched bases: 6. Germline V gene sequence: CDR1 SGHRS, CDR2 YFSETQ. This CDR3 comprises 16 residues. The CDR3 sequence is CASSLGLRGGAYEQYF. The DNA for the CDR3 is TGCGCCAGCAGCTTGGGATTGCGGGGGGGAGCCTACGAGCAGTACTTC.

The chain combines TRBV5-1 with TRBJ2-5; 9 nucleotides line up with TRBD2. J gave up 5 bases and V 4 bases, and 12 bases lay outside the gene matches. The CDR3 runs to 16 residues. Germline CDR1 reads SGHRS; CDR2 reads YFSETQ. The CDR3 coding sequence is TGCGCCAGCAGCAATCCACAGCGGGGGGCGGTTGAGACCCAGTACTTC. This gives the protein CASSNPQRGAVETQYF.

This clone has just one count. V gene TRBV5-4 combines with J gene TRBJ2-2; D ambiguous. Looked up from germline, CDR1 is SGHNT and CDR2 is YYREEE (reference sequence). The germline V and J ends were trimmed by 0 bases and 4 bases, with 7 bases remaining between them. The CDR3 sequence is 14 residues long. DNA for the CDR3: TGTGCCAGCAGCTTGGGGTCTAGCACCGGGGAGCTGTTTTTT. Translation gives CASSLGSSTGELFF.

The chain uses TRBV18 and TRBJ2-7; D might be TRBD2 (5 bases). V lost 5 bases and J lost 6, with 11 bases in between. Germline CDR1 KGHSH, CDR2 LQKENI. This CDR3 contains 12 residues. CDR3 protein: CASSTGNGEQYF. The CDR3 region has the DNA TGTGCCAGCTCAACGGGGAATGGCGAGCAGTACTTC.

V usage is TRBV25-1 and J usage is TRBJ2-3; D tentatively fits TRBD1 or TRBD2 (5 bases each). Germline V gene data show CDR1 as MGHDK and CDR2 as SYGVNS. The CDR3 covers 16 residues. V lost 7 bases and J lost 2, with 19 bases in between. CDR3 sequence (DNA): TGTGCCAGCAACGTCCCGGGAAAGGGGCACACAGATACGCAGTATTTT. Translation: CASNVPGKGHTDTQYF. Full variable domain (missing parts from reference TRBV25-1 and TRBJ2-3): EADIYQTPRYLVIGTGKKITLECSQTMGHDKMYWYQQDPGMELHLIHYSYGVNSTEKGDLSSESTVSRIRTEHFPLTLESARPSHTSQYLCASNVPGKGHTDTQYFGPGTRLTVL.

The chain combines TRBV9 with TRBJ2-1, with D hard to call. Germline loops: CDR1 SGDLS, CDR2 YYNGEE. The CDR3 is 12 amino acids. The V gene lost 3 bases and the J gene lost 10 bases, with 11 bases spanning the gap. CDR3 nucleotides: TGTGCCAGCAGCGCTCCCAGGTACGAGCAGTTCTTC. This encodes CASSAPRYEQFF.

The V call is TRBV6-1, the J call TRBJ1-2; TRBD1 matches at 9 bases. The germline CDR1 and CDR2 sequences are MNHNS and SASEGT. V was clipped by 0 bases and J by 5 bases; unmatched bases: 1. This CDR3 is 14 amino acids long. Here the CDR3 DNA reads TGTGCCAGCAGTGAAGCCGGGACAGGGTATGGCTACACCTTC. The encoded protein is CASSEAGTGYGYTF.

CDR3 sequence: CAIRGQINQPQHF. CDR3 DNA: TGTGCCATAAGGGGACAGATCAATCAGCCCCAGCATTTT. This sequence joins TRBV10-3 and TRBJ1-5; 7 bases agree with TRBD1. CDR1 ENHRY and CDR2 SYGVKD come from the germline V gene. V shed 9 bases and J 3 bases; nucleotides not matched to a gene: 5. The CDR3 length is 13 residues.

This clone has only a few counts. This chain links TRBV19 with TRBJ2-7; D is tentatively TRBD1 or TRBD2 (7 bases each). Germline V gene data show CDR1 as LNHDA and CDR2 as SQIVND (reference sequence). The CDR3 length is 15 residues. Trimming pared 6 bases from V and 0 bases from J, leaving 15 bases between. For the CDR3, the DNA is TGTGCCAGTAGCCCCCAGGGGGGGAGCTCCTACGAGCAGTACTTC. Its protein is CASSPQGGSSYEQYF.

The V call is TRBV6-6, the J call TRBJ2-4; possible D gene TRBD1, 7 bases. The CDR3 sequence is 16 residues long. Trimming took 2 bases from V and 8 from J, leaving 19 bases between them. CDR1 and CDR2 (germline): MNHNY, SVGAGI (reference sequence). The CDR3 loop reads CASSYGGSTGTDIQYF. In DNA, the CDR3 is TGTGCCAGCAGTTACGGAGGGTCGACAGGGACTGACATTCAGTACTTC.

The genes are TRBV10-1 and TRBJ2-2; 11 bases fit TRBD1. Per germline, CDR1 WNHNN and CDR2 SYGVQD (reference sequence). This CDR3 spans 16 amino acids. Trimming cost V 3 bases and J 7 bases; bases outside gene matches: 7. CDR3 in DNA: TGCGCCAGCAGTGACCGGGACAGGGGGTCGGGCGGGGAGCTGTTTTTT. Translated: CASSDRDRGSGGELFF.

This chain links TRBV7-2 with TRBJ1-1; 7 positions match TRBD1. Germline-derived CDR1 and CDR2 are SGHTA and FQGNSA. There are 13 residues in the CDR3. V trimming: 0 bases; J trimming: 6 bases; junction bases outside the gene matches: 1. CDR3 DNA: TGTGCCAGCAGCTTAGCACAGGGGTCTGAAGCTTTCTTT. It yields the protein CASSLAQGSEAFF.

The chain is built from TRBV15 and TRBJ2-2; 9 nucleotides align to TRBD1. CDR1 and CDR2 from the germline V gene are LNHNV and YYDKDF (reference sequence). The CDR3 covers 17 residues. V lost 0 bases and J lost 4; bases outside the gene matches: 6. The CDR3, as DNA: TGTGCCACCAGCAGAGATCTCCTGACAGGGGGCACCGGGGAGCTGTTTTTT. Its translation is CATSRDLLTGGTGELFF. The full variable domain, rest sourced from reference TRBV15 and TRBJ2-2, is DAMVIQNPRYQVTQFGKPVTLSCSQTLNHNVMYWYQQKSSQAPKLLFHYYDKDFNNEADTPDNFQSRRPNTSFCFLDIRSPGLGDTAMYLCATSRDLLTGGTGELFFGEGSRLTVL.

The chain uses TRBV5-4 and TRBJ2-3; no firm D call. Germline V CDR1 and CDR2: SGHNT, YYREEE (reference sequence). The CDR3 spans 14 residues. Trimming shortened V by 4 bases and J by 4 bases, and 13 bases separated the two germline ends. The CDR3 sequence: CASSPSLEADTQYF. CDR3 in DNA: TGTGCCAGCAGCCCGAGTCTAGAGGCAGATACGCAGTATTTT.